Listed below are T cell receptor beta chains from one sample, sequenced in a study of blood T cell repertoires in COVID-19. The repertoire was sequenced with immunoSEQ multiplex PCR; TCRdb's copy has only in-frame clones and lacks some. The sample consists of some 50,000 clones, 86% of them appearing once. What was sequenced was peripheral blood. Source of these receptors: a human donor in a cohort sampled during active COVID-19. The CDR3 runs from the conserved cysteine through the conserved F or W. The D gene is left open where the match is weak. A clone size is listed for some rows: how often the clone was seen (once, few, many), or a class if it is expanded.

abundance | d_gene | j_gene | v_gene | CDR3aa | CDR3nt
- | TRBD1 | TRBJ2-7 | TRBV11-3 | CASSFGWGQTYEQYF | TGTGCCAGCAGCTTCGGTTGGGGACAGACCTACGAGCAGTACTTC
- | TRBD1 | TRBJ1-4 | TRBV6-1 | CASSDTDRAEKLFF | TGTGCCAGCAGTGACACTGACAGGGCTGAAAAACTGTTTTTT
- | TRBD1 | TRBJ2-2 | TRBV5-5 | CASSQWTGNTGELFF | TGTGCCAGCAGCCAATGGACAGGGAACACCGGGGAGCTGTTTTTT
- | TRBD1 | TRBJ2-2 | TRBV3-1/TRBV3-2 | CASSQQRTSGGGELFF | TGTGCCAGCAGCCAACAACGGACTTCAGGGGGCGGGGAGCTGTTTTTT
- | - | TRBJ1-3 | TRBV19 | CASSIWPQIAGNTIYF | TGTGCCAGTAGTATATGGCCCCAGATCGCTGGAAACACCATATATTTT
- | - | TRBJ1-5 | TRBV19 | CASSIAGAGQPQHF | TGTGCCAGTAGTATCGCTGGGGCAGGTCAGCCCCAGCATTTT
- | TRBD2 | TRBJ2-5 | TRBV4-1 | CASSQRLLAGGHETQYF | TGCGCCAGCAGCCAACGACTCCTAGCGGGAGGTCACGAGACCCAGTACTTC
- | TRBD1 | TRBJ1-6 | TRBV19 | CASSIAGQGRSPLHF | TGTGCCAGTAGTATAGCGGGACAGGGGAGATCACCCCTCCACTTT
- | - | TRBJ2-7 | TRBV25-1 | CASRDSGPYEQYF | TGTGCCAGCAGGGACAGTGGCCCCTACGAGCAGTACTTC
- | - | TRBJ2-1 | TRBV7-3 | CASSSGGNEQFF | TGTGCCAGCAGCTCAGGGGGGAATGAGCAGTTCTTC
once | TRBD1 | TRBJ1-1 | TRBV19 | CASGSQGAGPTEAFF | TGTGCCAGTGGATCGCAGGGGGCGGGTCCTACTGAAGCTTTCTTT
- | - | TRBJ1-2 | TRBV5-6 | CASSYGGPYGYTF | TGTGCCAGCAGCTACGGGGGACCCTATGGCTACACCTTC
once | - | TRBJ2-7 | TRBV5-1 | CASSQIVSSYEQYF | TGCGCCAGCTCCCAAATTGTCAGCTCCTACGAGCAGTACTTC
once | - | TRBJ1-6 | TRBV30 | CASMRRGVTNNSPLHF | TGTGCCTCCATGAGACGGGGGGTGACGAATAATTCACCCCTCCACTTT
- | TRBD2 | TRBJ2-1 | TRBV4-2 | CASSPLWTSPRSEQFF | TGTGCCAGCAGCCCCCTGTGGACTAGCCCCAGAAGTGAGCAGTTCTTC
- | TRBD1 | TRBJ2-1 | TRBV18 | CASSLTGTGWSDEQFF | TGTGCCAGCTCACTAACCGGGACAGGGTGGTCCGATGAGCAGTTCTTC
- | TRBD1 | TRBJ1-2 | TRBV27 | CASSLGQGVYGYTF | TGTGCCAGCAGTTTAGGACAGGGAGTCTATGGCTACACCTTC
- | TRBD2 | TRBJ2-1 | TRBV18 | CASSPLAGGRDNEQFF | TGTGCCAGCTCCCCTCTAGCGGGGGGGCGGGACAATGAGCAGTTCTTC
once | - | TRBJ2-1 | TRBV2 | CASSTGSRGEQFF | TGTGCCAGCAGTACGGGATCCCGGGGTGAGCAGTTCTTC
- | TRBD1 | TRBJ1-2 | TRBV6-5 | CASSLRTGQDYGYTF | TGTGCCAGCAGTCTAAGGACAGGCCAAGACTATGGCTACACCTTC
- | TRBD2 | TRBJ2-3 | TRBV7-9 | CASSPAGTSADTQYF | TGTGCCAGCAGCCCCGCCGGGACTAGCGCAGATACGCAGTATTTT
- | - | TRBJ1-1 | TRBV30 | CAWSSGGKAFF | TGTGCCTGGAGTTCCGGAGGGAAGGCTTTCTTT
- | - | TRBJ2-6 | TRBV13 | CASSLNPGPFSGANVLTF | TGTGCCAGCAGCTTAAATCCAGGTCCCTTCTCTGGGGCCAACGTCCTGACTTTC
once | TRBD1 | TRBJ1-2 | TRBV14 | CASSQRQGGQNYGYTF | TGTGCCAGCAGCCAAAGACAGGGGGGCCAAAACTATGGCTACACCTTC
few | - | TRBJ2-7 | TRBV19 | CASSPLGGQLYEQYF | TGTGCCAGTAGTCCGTTAGGTGGGCAGCTCTACGAGCAGTACTTC